A single sample is the source of the 8 T cell receptor beta chains below, sequenced in a study of shared clonotypes between healthy human individuals (dated by TCRdb to 2020 to 2022). Libraries were constructed by the immunoSEQ multiplex PCR assay. Imported from immuneACCESS, the table was reduced by TCRdb to in-frame sequences with V and J called. These copies leave out some clones; in studies compared against another copy, an unresolved V gene accounts for under half, and the cause of the remainder is not known. Within this sample are about 2 million clones, with 95% of them counted one time only. Roughly 0.13% of the sample goes to the ten largest clones. The sample taken for sequencing was naive CD4+ T cells sorted from blood. What the cell subset or site label conveys for this sample: CD45RA+ positively selected. The receptors were gathered from a man between 18 and 29 years old in good health.

J is TRBJ1-2 and V is TRBV7-2; D unclear. V lost 5 bases, J lost 4 bases, and 20 bases lay in between. CDR3 size: 16 residues. CDR1 and CDR2 (germline): SGHTA, FQGNSA. The CDR3 coding sequence is TGTGCCAGCAGCGAGGCGTCCAACGGAAAGACCTATGGCTACACCTTC. Its protein is CASSEASNGKTYGYTF. Looking up the rest from reference TRBV7-2 and TRBJ1-2 gives the full variable domain: GAGVSQSPSNKVTEKGKDVELRCDPISGHTALYWYRQSLGQGLEFLIYFQGNSAPDKSGLPSDRFSAERTGGSVSTLTIQRTQQEDSAVYLCASSEASNGKTYGYTFGSGTRLTVV.

This chain joins TRBV2 and TRBJ1-2; the D gene is possibly TRBD1 (6 bases). CDR1 and CDR2 (germline): SNHLY, FYNNEI. V shed 5 bases and J shed 4 bases, with 8 bases lying between them. The CDR3 runs 12 residues. CDR3 loop: CASSLQGYGYTF. CDR3 DNA sequence: TGTGCCAGCAGTTTACAGGGCTATGGCTACACCTTC.

The DNA of the CDR3 is TGTGCCAGCAGTTTATTCCCCCCAAATTCACCCCTCCACTTT. The encoded protein is CASSLFPPNSPLHF. V and J are TRBV27 and TRBJ1-6; no clear D gene. Between the trimmed V and J ends, which lost 1 base and 7 bases, there was a span of 8 bases. This CDR3 contains 14 residues. Per the germline V gene, CDR1 is MNHEY and CDR2 is SMNVEV (reference sequence).

V usage is TRBV29-1 and J usage is TRBJ1-1, with D unresolved. V was cut by 7 bases and J by 4 bases, with 16 bases left in between. This CDR3 is 13 amino acids long. Per germline, CDR1 SQVTM and CDR2 ANQGSEA. The CDR3 coding sequence is TGCAGCGCTCGGCGGCCCGGAGGCACTGAAGCTTTCTTT. Translating it yields CSARRPGGTEAFF.

The rearrangement links TRBV7-8 to TRBJ2-5; D is unclear. The CDR3 runs 13 residues. Trimming cost V 4 bases and J 7 bases, with 13 bases left between them. CDR1 is SGHVS and CDR2 is FQNEAQ in the germline V gene. DNA for the CDR3: TGTGCCAGCAGCTCCGTAAATATGGGGACCCAGTACTTC. Its protein product is CASSSVNMGTQYF.

J is TRBJ1-5 and V is TRBV6-1; the D is unclear. V lost 4 bases to trimming and J lost 3 bases, with 7 bases between them. Germline CDR1 MNHNS, CDR2 SASEGT. This CDR3 is 13 amino acids long. In nucleotides, the CDR3 is TGTGCCAGCAGTGGGGCAGTCAATCAGCCCCAGCATTTT. Its protein product is CASSGAVNQPQHF.

A word on this clone: This CDR3 is also generated by other DNA sequences in the sample. This chain uses TRBV6-5 with TRBJ1-2, with D possibly being TRBD1 (6 bases). Germline lookup yields CDR1 MNHEY and CDR2 SVGAGI. Trimming left V 6 bases short and J 7 bases short, with 12 bases between. This CDR3 is 12 amino acids long. CDR3 sequence: CASSQQGRGYTF. The CDR3, as DNA: TGTGCCAGCAGCCAACAGGGTCGTGGCTACACCTTC.

The chain has TRBV5-3 and TRBJ1-3; D call uncertain. TRBV5-3 is given ORF status, its function remaining uncertain. Trimming left V 1 base short and J 0 bases short, with 23 bases between. This CDR3 is built from 20 residues. The DNA of the CDR3 is TGTGCCAGAAGCTTGTATGGGCCTGGCAAATTTCGAAGCTCTGGAAACACCATATATTTT. Protein product: CARSLYGPGKFRSSGNTIYF.